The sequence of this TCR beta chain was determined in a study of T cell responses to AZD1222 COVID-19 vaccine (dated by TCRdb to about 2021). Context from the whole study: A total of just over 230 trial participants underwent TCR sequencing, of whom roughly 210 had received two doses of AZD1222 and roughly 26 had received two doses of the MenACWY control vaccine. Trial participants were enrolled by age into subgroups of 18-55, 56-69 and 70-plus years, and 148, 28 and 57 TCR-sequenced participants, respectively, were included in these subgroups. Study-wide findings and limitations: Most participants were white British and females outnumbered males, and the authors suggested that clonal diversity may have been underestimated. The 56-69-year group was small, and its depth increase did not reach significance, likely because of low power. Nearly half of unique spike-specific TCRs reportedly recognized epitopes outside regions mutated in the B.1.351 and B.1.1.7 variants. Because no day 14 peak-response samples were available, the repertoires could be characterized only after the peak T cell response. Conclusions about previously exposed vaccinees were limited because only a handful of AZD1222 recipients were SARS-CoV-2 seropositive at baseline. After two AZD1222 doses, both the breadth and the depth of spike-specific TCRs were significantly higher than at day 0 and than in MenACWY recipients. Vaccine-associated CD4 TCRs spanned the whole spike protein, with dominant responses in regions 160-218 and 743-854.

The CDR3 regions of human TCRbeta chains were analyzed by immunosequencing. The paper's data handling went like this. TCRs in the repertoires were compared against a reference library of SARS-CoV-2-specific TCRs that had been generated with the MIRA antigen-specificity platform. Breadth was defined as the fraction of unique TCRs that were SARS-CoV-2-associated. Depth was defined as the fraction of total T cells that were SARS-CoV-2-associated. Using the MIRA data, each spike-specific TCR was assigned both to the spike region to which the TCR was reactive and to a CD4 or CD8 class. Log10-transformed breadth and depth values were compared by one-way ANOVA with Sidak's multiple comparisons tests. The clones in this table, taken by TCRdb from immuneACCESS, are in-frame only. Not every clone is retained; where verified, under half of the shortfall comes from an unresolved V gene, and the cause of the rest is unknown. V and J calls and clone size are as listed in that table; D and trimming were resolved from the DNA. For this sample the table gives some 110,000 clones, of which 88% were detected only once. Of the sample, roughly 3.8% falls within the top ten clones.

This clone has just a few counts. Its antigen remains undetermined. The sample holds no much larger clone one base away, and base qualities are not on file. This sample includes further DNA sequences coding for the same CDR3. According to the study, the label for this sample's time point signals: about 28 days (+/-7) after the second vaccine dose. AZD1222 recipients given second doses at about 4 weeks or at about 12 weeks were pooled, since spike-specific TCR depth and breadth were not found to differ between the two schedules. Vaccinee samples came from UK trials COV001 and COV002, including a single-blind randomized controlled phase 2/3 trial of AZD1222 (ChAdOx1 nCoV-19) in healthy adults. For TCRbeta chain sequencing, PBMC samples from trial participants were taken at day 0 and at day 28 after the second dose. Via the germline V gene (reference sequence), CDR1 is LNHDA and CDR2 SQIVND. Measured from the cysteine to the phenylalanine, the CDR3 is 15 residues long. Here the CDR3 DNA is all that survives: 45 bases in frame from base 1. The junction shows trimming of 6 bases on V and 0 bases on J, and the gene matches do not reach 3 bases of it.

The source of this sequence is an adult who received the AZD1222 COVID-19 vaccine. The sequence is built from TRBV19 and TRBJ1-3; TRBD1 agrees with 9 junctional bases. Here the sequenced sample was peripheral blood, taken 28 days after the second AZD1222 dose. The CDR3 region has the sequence CASRDRGPSGNTIYF. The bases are TGTGCCAGTAGGGACAGGGGCCCCTCTGGAAACACCATATATTTT.